This T cell receptor beta chain is from a study of cytomegalovirus exposure and HLA in healthy donors. Across the study: The 120 or so validation repertoires matched the roughly 650 first-cohort repertoires in platform, a later analysis reported. Points from the study as a whole: Reported performance of the classifier showed diagnosis of cytomegalovirus status with high specificity and sensitivity.

Germline CDR1 SNHLY, CDR2 FYNNEI. V was clipped by 5 bases and J by 5 bases; unmatched bases: 6. The length of the CDR3 is 14 residues. Note on this clone: The antigen remains undetermined.

The assay was immunoSEQ multiplex PCR, and TCRdb's table has in-frame clones only and misses some. The data hold 150,000 to 250,000 clones, with approximately 78% observed a single time. The source is a woman between 25 and 40 years old in good health and CMV-seronegative. V is TRBV2 and J is TRBJ2-7; 10 nucleotides agree with TRBD2. The source material was PBMCs. The CDR3 reads CASSTSGTVDEQYF. The CDR3 DNA reads as TGTGCCAGCAGTACTAGCGGGACCGTCGACGAGCAGTACTTC.